Listed below are T cell receptor beta chains from one sample, sequenced in a study of T-cell memory formation after mild COVID-19. TCRdb recomputed calls from the 5' RACE reads with MiXCR, one row per CDR3 protein. The repertoire holds over 250,000 distinct CDR3 sequences, with approximately 15% as singletons. The source material was PBMCs or a T cell subset sorted from them (not recorded which). The receptors stem from a man aged 18-30 years who had mild COVID-19 (a few samples of this study predate the infection). Cell type and time point are not known. The CDR3 runs from the conserved cysteine through the conserved F or W. D genes are given only for firm matches. Size is omitted from some rows. Given values are once, few, many or a class for expanded clones.

d_call: TRBD2; j_call: TRBJ2-7; v_call: TRBV5-1; clone_size: .; cdr3_length: 15; cdr3_aa: CASSSWGLAGREQYF; cdr3_nt: TGCGCCAGCAGCTCCTGGGGGCTAGCGGGCCGAGAGCAGTACTTC
d_call: .; j_call: TRBJ1-2; v_call: TRBV29-1; clone_size: .; cdr3_length: 14; cdr3_aa: CSVGPGTTNYGYTF; cdr3_nt: TGCAGCGTTGGCCCAGGGACGACTAACTATGGCTACACCTTC
d_call: .; j_call: TRBJ1-6; v_call: TRBV7-9; clone_size: few; cdr3_length: 14; cdr3_aa: CASSFQGLGSPLHF; cdr3_nt: TGTGCCAGCAGCTTTCAGGGGCTGGGGTCACCCCTCCACTTT
d_call: TRBD1; j_call: TRBJ1-1; v_call: TRBV24-1; clone_size: .; cdr3_length: 11; cdr3_aa: CATSAQGVAFF; cdr3_nt: TGTGCCACCAGTGCCCAGGGGGTAGCTTTCTTT
d_call: TRBD2; j_call: TRBJ2-3; v_call: TRBV7-2; clone_size: .; cdr3_length: 15; cdr3_aa: CASSLSAGGRDTQYF; cdr3_nt: TGTGCCAGCAGCTTATCCGCGGGGGGGCGGGATACGCAGTATTTT
d_call: TRBD2; j_call: TRBJ2-2; v_call: TRBV20-1; clone_size: .; cdr3_length: 16; cdr3_aa: CSARGRRLAGVGELFF; cdr3_nt: TGCAGTGCTAGAGGCCGTCGACTAGCGGGGGTCGGGGAGCTGTTTTTT
d_call: .; j_call: TRBJ2-1; v_call: TRBV18; clone_size: .; cdr3_length: 14; cdr3_aa: CASSPMRSSDEQFF; cdr3_nt: TGTGCCAGCTCACCAATGCGCTCGTCCGATGAGCAGTTCTTC
d_call: TRBD1; j_call: TRBJ2-2; v_call: TRBV7-2; clone_size: many; cdr3_length: 15; cdr3_aa: CASSFYPGGSGELFF; cdr3_nt: TGTGCCAGCAGCTTCTACCCAGGGGGCTCCGGGGAGCTGTTTTTT
d_call: TRBD1; j_call: TRBJ2-3; v_call: TRBV7-9; clone_size: .; cdr3_length: 16; cdr3_aa: CASTPGTGAGTDTQYF; cdr3_nt: TGTGCCAGCACGCCGGGGACAGGGGCCGGCACAGATACGCAGTATTTT
d_call: .; j_call: TRBJ1-4; v_call: TRBV10-3; clone_size: .; cdr3_length: 14; cdr3_aa: CAIRSSGANEKLFF; cdr3_nt: TGTGCCATCAGGAGCTCAGGAGCTAATGAAAAACTGTTTTTT
d_call: .; j_call: TRBJ1-1; v_call: TRBV18; clone_size: .; cdr3_length: 17; cdr3_aa: CASSPVGGMGMNTEAFF; cdr3_nt: TGTGCCAGCTCACCTGTCGGGGGGATGGGAATGAACACTGAAGCTTTCTTT
d_call: TRBD1; j_call: TRBJ1-2; v_call: TRBV4-1; clone_size: .; cdr3_length: 13; cdr3_aa: CASGDRDIDGYTF; cdr3_nt: TGCGCCAGCGGGGACAGGGACATCGATGGCTACACCTTC
d_call: .; j_call: TRBJ1-1; v_call: TRBV7-6; clone_size: .; cdr3_length: 14; cdr3_aa: CASSLTGGGPEAFF; cdr3_nt: TGTGCCAGCAGCTTAACCGGGGGGGGACCTGAAGCTTTCTTT
d_call: .; j_call: TRBJ2-1; v_call: TRBV24-1; clone_size: few; cdr3_length: 14; cdr3_aa: CATSEKPTYNEQFF; cdr3_nt: TGTGCCACCAGTGAAAAACCTACCTACAATGAGCAGTTCTTC
d_call: .; j_call: TRBJ2-3; v_call: TRBV4-3; clone_size: .; cdr3_length: 17; cdr3_aa: CASSGSSRRGYTDTQYF; cdr3_nt: TGCGCCAGCAGCGGTTCCTCTAGGCGGGGCTACACAGATACGCAGTATTTT